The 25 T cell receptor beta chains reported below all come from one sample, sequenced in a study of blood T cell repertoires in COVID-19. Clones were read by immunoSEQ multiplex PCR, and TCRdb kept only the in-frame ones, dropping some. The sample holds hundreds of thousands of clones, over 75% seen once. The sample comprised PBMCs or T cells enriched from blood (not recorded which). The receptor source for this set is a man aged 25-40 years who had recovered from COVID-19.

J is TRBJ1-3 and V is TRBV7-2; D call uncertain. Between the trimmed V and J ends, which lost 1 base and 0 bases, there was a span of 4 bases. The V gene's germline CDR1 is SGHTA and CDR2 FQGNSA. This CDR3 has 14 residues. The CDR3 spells CASSLDSSGNTIYF. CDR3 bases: TGTGCCAGCAGCTTAGACAGCTCTGGAAACACCATATATTTT.

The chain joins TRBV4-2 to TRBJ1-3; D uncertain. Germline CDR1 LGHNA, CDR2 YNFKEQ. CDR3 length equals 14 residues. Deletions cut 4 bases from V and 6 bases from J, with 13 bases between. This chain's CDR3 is CASSPQREVNTIYF. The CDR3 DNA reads TGTGCCAGCAGCCCCCAGAGGGAGGTAAACACCATATATTTT.

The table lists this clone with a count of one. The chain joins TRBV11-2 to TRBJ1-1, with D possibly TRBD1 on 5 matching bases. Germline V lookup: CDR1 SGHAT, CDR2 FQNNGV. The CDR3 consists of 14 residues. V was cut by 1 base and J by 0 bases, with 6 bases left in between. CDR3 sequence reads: CASSLVGVNTEAFF. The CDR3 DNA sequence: TGTGCCAGCAGCTTAGTAGGGGTGAACACTGAAGCTTTCTTT.

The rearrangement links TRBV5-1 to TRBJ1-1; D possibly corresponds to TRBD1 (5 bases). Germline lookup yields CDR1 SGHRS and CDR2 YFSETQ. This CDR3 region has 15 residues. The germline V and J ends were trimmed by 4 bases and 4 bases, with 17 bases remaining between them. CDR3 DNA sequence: TGCGCCAGCAGCCCCCGGGGAGGGGAGGTCACTGAAGCTTTCTTT. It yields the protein CASSPRGGEVTEAFF.

The CDR3 sequence: CAWSVGDTGELFF. CDR3 DNA sequence: TGTGCCTGGAGTGTGGGCGATACCGGGGAGCTGTTTTTT. The V and J genes are TRBV30 and TRBJ2-2; no clear D gene. V was cut by 0 bases and J by 5 bases, with 7 bases left in between. This CDR3 spans 13 amino acids. CDR1 and CDR2 from the germline V gene are GTSNPN and SVGIG (reference sequence).

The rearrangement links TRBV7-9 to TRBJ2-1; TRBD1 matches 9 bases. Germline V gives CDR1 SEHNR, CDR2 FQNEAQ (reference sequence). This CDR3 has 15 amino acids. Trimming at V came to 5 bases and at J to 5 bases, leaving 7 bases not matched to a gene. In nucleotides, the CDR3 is TGTGCCAGCAGCGGCGGACAGGGGAGTAACAATGAGCAGTTCTTC. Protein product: CASSGGQGSNNEQFF.

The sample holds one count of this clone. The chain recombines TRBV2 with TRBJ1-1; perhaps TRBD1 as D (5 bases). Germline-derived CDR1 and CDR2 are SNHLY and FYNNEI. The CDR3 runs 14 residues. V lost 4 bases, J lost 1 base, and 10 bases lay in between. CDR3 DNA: TGTGCCAGCAGTGTAGCCAGGGAGAACACTGAAGCTTTCTTT. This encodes CASSVARENTEAFF.

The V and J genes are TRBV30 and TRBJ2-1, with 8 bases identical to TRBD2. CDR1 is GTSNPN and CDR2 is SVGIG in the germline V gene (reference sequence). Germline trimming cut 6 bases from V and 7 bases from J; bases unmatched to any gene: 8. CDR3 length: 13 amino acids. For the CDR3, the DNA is TGTGCCTGTAGCGGGACTAGGAGGAATGAGCAGTTCTTC. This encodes CACSGTRRNEQFF. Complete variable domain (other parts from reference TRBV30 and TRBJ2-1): SQTIHQWPATLVQPVGSPLSLECTVEGTSNPNLYWYRQAAGRGLQLLFYSVGIGQISSEVPQNLSASRPQDRQFILSSKKLLLSDSGFYLCACSGTRRNEQFFGPGTRLTVL.

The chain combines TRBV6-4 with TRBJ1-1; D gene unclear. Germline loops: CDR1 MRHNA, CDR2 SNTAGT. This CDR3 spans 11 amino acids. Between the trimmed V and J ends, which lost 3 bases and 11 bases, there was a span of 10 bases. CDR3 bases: TGTGCCAGCAGTGATGGTAGGAGGGCTTTCTTT. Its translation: CASSDGRRAFF.

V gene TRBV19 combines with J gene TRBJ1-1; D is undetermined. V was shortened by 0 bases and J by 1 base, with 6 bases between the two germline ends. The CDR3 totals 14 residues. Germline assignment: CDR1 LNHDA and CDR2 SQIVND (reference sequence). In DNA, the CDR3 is TGTGCCAGTAGTATAGAGGAGGGGAACACTGAAGCTTTCTTT. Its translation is CASSIEEGNTEAFF.

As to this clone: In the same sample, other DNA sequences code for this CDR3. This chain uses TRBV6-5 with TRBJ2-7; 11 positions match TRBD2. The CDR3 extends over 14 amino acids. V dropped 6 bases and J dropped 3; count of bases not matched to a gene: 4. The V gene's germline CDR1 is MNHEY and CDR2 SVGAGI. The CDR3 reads CASRRTSGSYEQYF. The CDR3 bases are TGTGCCAGCAGACGCACTAGCGGGAGCTACGAGCAGTACTTC.

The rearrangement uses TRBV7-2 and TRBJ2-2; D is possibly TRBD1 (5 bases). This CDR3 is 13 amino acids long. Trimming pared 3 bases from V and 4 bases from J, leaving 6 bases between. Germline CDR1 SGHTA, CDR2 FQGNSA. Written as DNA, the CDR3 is TGTGCCAGCAGCTTGCAGGGCACCGGGGAGCTGTTTTTT. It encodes CASSLQGTGELFF.

The CDR3 bases are TGCAGTCCCCAATCCTACAATGAGCAGTTCTTC. Its translation is CSPQSYNEQFF. The chain joins TRBV20-1 to TRBJ2-1; D ambiguous. Germline CDR1 reads DFQATT; CDR2 reads SNEGSKA (reference sequence). This CDR3 contains 11 residues. With 8 bases removed from V and 1 base from J, the gap between germline ends came to 6 bases.

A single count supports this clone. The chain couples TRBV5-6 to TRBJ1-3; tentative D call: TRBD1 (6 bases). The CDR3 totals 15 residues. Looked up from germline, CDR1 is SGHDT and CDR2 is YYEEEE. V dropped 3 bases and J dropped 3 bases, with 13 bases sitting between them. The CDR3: CASSSRGGSGNTIYF. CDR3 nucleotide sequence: TGTGCCAGCAGCTCGAGGGGGGGCAGTGGAAACACCATATATTTT.

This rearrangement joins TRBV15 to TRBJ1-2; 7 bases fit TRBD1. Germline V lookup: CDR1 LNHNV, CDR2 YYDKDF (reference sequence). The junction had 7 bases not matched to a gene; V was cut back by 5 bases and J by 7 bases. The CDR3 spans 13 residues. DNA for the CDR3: TGTGCCACCAGCGGAGGGGGCGCGAGTGGCTACACCTTC. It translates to CATSGGGASGYTF.

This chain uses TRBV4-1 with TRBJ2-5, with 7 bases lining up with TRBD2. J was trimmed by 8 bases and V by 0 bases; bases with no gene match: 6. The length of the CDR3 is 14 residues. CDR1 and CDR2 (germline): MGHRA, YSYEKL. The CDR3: CASSQDPSGATQYF. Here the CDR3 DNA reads TGCGCCAGCAGCCAAGACCCTAGCGGTGCCACCCAGTACTTC.

Here the CDR3 reads CASRGMASNEKLFF. CDR3 bases: TGTGCCAGCAGGGGCATGGCTTCTAATGAAAAACTGTTTTTT. V is TRBV5-6 and J is TRBJ1-4; D gene ambiguous. Per germline, CDR1 SGHDT and CDR2 YYEEEE. The CDR3 consists of 14 residues. V was clipped by 5 bases and J by 3 bases, with 11 bases between them.

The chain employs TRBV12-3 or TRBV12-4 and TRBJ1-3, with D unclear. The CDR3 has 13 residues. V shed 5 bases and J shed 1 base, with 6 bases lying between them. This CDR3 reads CASSVMSGNTIYF. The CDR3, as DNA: TGTGCCAGCAGTGTCATGTCTGGAAACACCATATATTTT.

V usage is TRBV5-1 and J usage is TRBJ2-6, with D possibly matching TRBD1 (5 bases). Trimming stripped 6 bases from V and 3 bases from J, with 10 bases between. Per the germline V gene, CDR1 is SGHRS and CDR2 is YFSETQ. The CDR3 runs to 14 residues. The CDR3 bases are TGCGCCAGCACCCAGGGAAGTGGGGCCAACGTCCTGACTTTC. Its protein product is CASTQGSGANVLTF.

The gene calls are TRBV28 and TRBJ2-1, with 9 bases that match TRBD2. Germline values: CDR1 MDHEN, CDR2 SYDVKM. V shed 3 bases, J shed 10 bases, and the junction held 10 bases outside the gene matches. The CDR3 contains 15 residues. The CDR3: CASSFFLAGSGEQFF. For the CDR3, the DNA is TGTGCCAGCAGTTTCTTCCTAGCGGGGTCGGGGGAGCAGTTCTTC. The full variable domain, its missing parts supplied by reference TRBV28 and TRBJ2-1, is DVKVTQSSRYLVKRTGEKVFLECVQDMDHENMFWYRQDPGLGLRLIYFSYDVKMKEKGDIPEGYSVSREKKERFSLILESASTNQTSMYLCASSFFLAGSGEQFFGPGTRLTVL.

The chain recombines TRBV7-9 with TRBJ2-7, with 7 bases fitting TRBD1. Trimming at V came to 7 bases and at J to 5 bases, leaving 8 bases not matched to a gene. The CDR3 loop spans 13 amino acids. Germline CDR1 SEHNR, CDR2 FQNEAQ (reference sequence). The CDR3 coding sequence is TGTGCCAGCACCCAGACAGGGTTTGACGAGCAGTACTTC. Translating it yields CASTQTGFDEQYF.

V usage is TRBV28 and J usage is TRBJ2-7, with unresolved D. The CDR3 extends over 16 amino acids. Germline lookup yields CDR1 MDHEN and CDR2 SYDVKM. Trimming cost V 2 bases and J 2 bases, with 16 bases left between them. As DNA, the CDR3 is TGTGCCAGCAGTTTAGTGGGCTCCAACATAGCCTACGAGCAGTACTTC. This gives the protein CASSLVGSNIAYEQYF.

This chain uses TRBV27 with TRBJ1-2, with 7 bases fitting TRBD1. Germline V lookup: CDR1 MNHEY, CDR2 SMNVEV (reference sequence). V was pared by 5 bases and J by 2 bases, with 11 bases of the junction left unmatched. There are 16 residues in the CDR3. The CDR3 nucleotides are TGTGCCAGCAGTCTAGCCGGGACAGCACTAAACTATGGCTACACCTTC. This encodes CASSLAGTALNYGYTF.

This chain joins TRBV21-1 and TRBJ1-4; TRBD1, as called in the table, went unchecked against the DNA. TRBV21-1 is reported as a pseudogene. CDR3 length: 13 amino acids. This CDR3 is CATDSTLNENLFF. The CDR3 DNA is TGTGCCACCGACAGCACACTTAATGAAAACCTGTTTTTT.

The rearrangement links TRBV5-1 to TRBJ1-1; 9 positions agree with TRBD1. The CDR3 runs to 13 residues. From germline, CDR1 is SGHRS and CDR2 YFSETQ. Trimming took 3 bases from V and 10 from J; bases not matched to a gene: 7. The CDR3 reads CASSWDRDGGAFF. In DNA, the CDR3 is TGCGCCAGCAGCTGGGACAGGGATGGAGGAGCTTTCTTT.